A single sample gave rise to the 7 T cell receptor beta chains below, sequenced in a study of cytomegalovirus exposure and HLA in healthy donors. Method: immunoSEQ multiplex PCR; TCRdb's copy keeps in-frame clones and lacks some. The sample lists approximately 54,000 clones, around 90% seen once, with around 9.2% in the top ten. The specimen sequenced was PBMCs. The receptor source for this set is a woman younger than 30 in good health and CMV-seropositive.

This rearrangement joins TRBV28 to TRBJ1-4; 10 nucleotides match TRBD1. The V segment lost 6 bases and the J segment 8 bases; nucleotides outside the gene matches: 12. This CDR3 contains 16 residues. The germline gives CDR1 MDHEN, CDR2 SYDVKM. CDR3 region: CASSISGTGVREKLFF. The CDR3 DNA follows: TGTGCCAGCAGCATCTCCGGGACAGGGGTTCGGGAAAAACTGTTTTTT. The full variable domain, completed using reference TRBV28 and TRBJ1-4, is DVKVTQSSRYLVKRTGEKVFLECVQDMDHENMFWYRQDPGLGLRLIYFSYDVKMKEKGDIPEGYSVSREKKERFSLILESASTNQTSMYLCASSISGTGVREKLFFGSGTQLSVL.

This CDR3 is CASSVGGQGARSEQFF. For the CDR3, the DNA is TGTGCCAGCAGCGTAGGCGGACAGGGGGCTAGAAGTGAGCAGTTCTTC. V usage is TRBV9 and J usage is TRBJ2-1; 11 nucleotides line up with TRBD1. Germline CDR1 reads SGDLS; CDR2 reads YYNGEE. The CDR3 is made up of 16 amino acids. With 0 bases clipped from V and 9 bases from J, the junction kept 8 bases outside the gene matches.

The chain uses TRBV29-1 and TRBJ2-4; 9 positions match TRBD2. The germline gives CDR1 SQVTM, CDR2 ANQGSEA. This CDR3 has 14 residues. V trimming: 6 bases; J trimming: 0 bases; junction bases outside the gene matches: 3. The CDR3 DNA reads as TGCAGCGTGCGGGAGGGTATAGCCAAAAACATTCAGTACTTC. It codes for CSVREGIAKNIQYF.

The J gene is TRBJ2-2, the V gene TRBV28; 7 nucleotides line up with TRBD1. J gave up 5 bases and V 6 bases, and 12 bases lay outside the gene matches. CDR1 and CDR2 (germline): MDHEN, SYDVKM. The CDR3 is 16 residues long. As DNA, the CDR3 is TGTGCCAGCAGCCTTCCTAGGACAGGCCCTACCGGGGAGCTGTTTTTT. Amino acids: CASSLPRTGPTGELFF.

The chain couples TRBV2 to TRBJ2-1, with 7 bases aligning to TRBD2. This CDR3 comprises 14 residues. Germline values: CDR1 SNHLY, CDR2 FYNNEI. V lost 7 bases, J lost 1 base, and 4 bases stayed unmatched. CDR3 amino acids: CASNGGLSYNEQFF. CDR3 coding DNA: TGTGCCAGCAACGGGGGACTATCCTACAATGAGCAGTTCTTC.

The chain's CDR3 is CASSVGVGDRGRGAQPQHF. The CDR3 DNA follows: TGTGCCAGTAGTGTCGGGGTAGGGGACAGGGGGCGCGGAGCTCAGCCCCAGCATTTT. This rearrangement joins TRBV19 to TRBJ1-5; 12 bases line up with TRBD1. The CDR3 is 19 amino acids. Germline-derived CDR1 and CDR2 are LNHDA and SQIVND (reference sequence). V was pared by 5 bases and J by 6 bases, with 17 bases of the junction left unmatched.

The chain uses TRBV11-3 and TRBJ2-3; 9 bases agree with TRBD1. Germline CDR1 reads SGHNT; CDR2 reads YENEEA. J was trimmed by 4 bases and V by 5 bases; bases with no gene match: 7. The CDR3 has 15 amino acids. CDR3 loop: CASSPGTGMADTQYF. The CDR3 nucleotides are TGTGCCAGCAGCCCCGGGACAGGGATGGCAGATACGCAGTATTTT. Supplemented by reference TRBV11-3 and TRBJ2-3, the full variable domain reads EAGVVQSPRYKIIEKKQPVAFWCNPISGHNTLYWYLQNLGQGPELLIRYENEEAVDDSQLPKDRFSAERLKGVDSTLKIQPAELGDSAVYLCASSPGTGMADTQYFGPGTRLTVL.